The next 29 T cell receptor beta chains were all read from a single sample in a study of T cell responses to AZD1222 COVID-19 vaccine. Assay: immunoSEQ multiplex PCR; the TCRdb copy retains only in-frame clones and omits some. The sample holds 65,000 to 80,000 clones, about 92% seen once. The sequences come from peripheral blood, collected on day 0 of MenACWY control vaccination. The receptors originated from an adult in good health.

The chain has TRBV5-1 and TRBJ2-2; unclear D gene. V gave up 1 base and J gave up 0 bases, with 10 bases separating them. The CDR3 runs to 16 residues. CDR1 and CDR2 from the germline V gene are SGHRS and YFSETQ. The CDR3 here is CASSLSNVANTGELFF. The CDR3 DNA reads TGCGCCAGCAGCTTGTCCAACGTAGCGAACACCGGGGAGCTGTTTTTT.

The chain combines TRBV4-3 with TRBJ2-2; a possible D gene is TRBD2 (5 bases). Germline V lookup: CDR1 LGHNA, CDR2 YSLEER. CDR3 length: 14 residues. V dropped 4 bases and J dropped 6 bases, with 12 bases sitting between them. DNA of the CDR3: TGCGCCAGCAGCCTGAGGGTACTAGCCGGGGAGCTGTTTTTT. It is translated as CASSLRVLAGELFF.

In its sample, this clone was seen once. The V and J genes are TRBV7-3 and TRBJ2-2, with 10 nucleotides matching TRBD1. V gave up 3 bases and J gave up 5 bases; unmatched junction bases: 12. From germline, CDR1 is SGHTA and CDR2 FQGTGA. The CDR3 has 18 amino acids. The chain's CDR3 is CASSFRGQGIVGTGELFF. The DNA of the CDR3 is TGTGCCAGCAGCTTTAGGGGACAGGGGATTGTAGGTACCGGGGAGCTGTTTTTT. Complete variable domain (other parts from reference TRBV7-3 and TRBJ2-2): GAGVSQTPSNKVTEKGKYVELRCDPISGHTALYWYRQSLGQGPEFLIYFQGTGAADDSGLPNDRFFAVRPEGSVSTLKIQRTERGDSAVYLCASSFRGQGIVGTGELFFGEGSRLTVL.

This clone has just one count. The chain links TRBV6-4 to TRBJ2-3, with a weak D call TRBD2 (5 bases). Germline CDR1 MRHNA, CDR2 SNTAGT. The CDR3 sequence is 15 residues long. Trimming stripped 3 bases from V and 2 bases from J, with 12 bases between. CDR3: CASSEQWTSTDTQYF. In DNA, the CDR3 is TGTGCCAGCAGTGAGCAGTGGACTTCCACAGATACGCAGTATTTT.

The J gene is TRBJ2-3, the V gene TRBV5-1; TRBD2 matches at 9 bases. J was trimmed by 0 bases and V by 6 bases; bases with no gene match: 5. This CDR3 has 15 amino acids. The germline V gene has CDR1 SGHRS and CDR2 YFSETQ. The CDR3 here is CASMSGRYSTDTQYF. CDR3 nucleotides: TGCGCCAGCATGAGCGGGAGGTATAGCACAGATACGCAGTATTTT.

This clone occurred once. The chain uses TRBV9 and TRBJ1-2, with TRBD1 matching 7 bases. The CDR3 length is 15 residues. V gave up 2 bases and J gave up 4 bases; unmatched junction bases: 8. CDR1 is SGDLS and CDR2 is YYNGEE in the germline V gene. The CDR3 bases are TGTGCCAGCAGCGTCGGGACCGGACAGGCCTATGGCTACACCTTC. Translated: CASSVGTGQAYGYTF. The full variable domain, with the rest looked up from reference TRBV9 and TRBJ1-2, is DSGVTQTPKHLITATGQRVTLRCSPRSGDLSVYWYQQSLDQGLQFLIQYYNGEERAKGNILERFSAQQFPDLHSELNLSSLELGDSALYFCASSVGTGQAYGYTFGSGTRLTVV.

The rearrangement joins TRBV27 to TRBJ1-2; TRBD1 aligns across 9 bases. J lost 5 bases, V lost 4 bases, and 5 bases had no gene match. CDR1 and CDR2 from the germline V gene are MNHEY and SMNVEV (reference sequence). This CDR3 region has 14 residues. Written as DNA, the CDR3 is TGTGCCAGCAGTTCACAGGGGGCGCAGTATGGCTACACCTTC. Protein: CASSSQGAQYGYTF.

The rearrangement joins TRBV28 to TRBJ2-7; unclear D gene. Trimming took off 1 base at V and 3 bases at J, with 7 bases between the two ends. The CDR3 loop spans 13 amino acids. Germline CDR1 reads MDHEN; CDR2 reads SYDVKM. The CDR3 protein is CASSLSQDYEQYF. The CDR3 coding sequence is TGTGCCAGCAGTTTATCGCAAGACTACGAGCAGTACTTC.

This chain links TRBV28 with TRBJ2-1, with D perhaps matching TRBD2 (6 bases). The V gene lost 4 bases and the J gene lost 3 bases, with 13 bases spanning the gap. The CDR3 length is 15 residues. Per germline, CDR1 MDHEN and CDR2 SYDVKM. CDR3 loop: CASSSLAGIYNEQFF. The CDR3 coding sequence is TGTGCCAGCAGTTCTTTGGCGGGAATCTACAATGAGCAGTTCTTC.

With regard to this clone: The identical CDR3 is also encoded by other nucleotide sequences in the sample. The rearrangement joins TRBV7-3 to TRBJ2-5; 7 positions agree with TRBD2. The length of the CDR3 is 13 residues. J was trimmed by 5 bases and V by 4 bases; bases with no gene match: 4. Germline V CDR1 and CDR2: SGHTA, FQGTGA. CDR3 in amino acids: CASSSTSRETQYF. Here the CDR3 DNA reads TGTGCCAGCAGCTCGACTAGCCGGGAGACCCAGTACTTC.

This clone has only a few counts. The rearrangement links TRBV27 to TRBJ2-2, with 8 bases aligning to TRBD2. The V gene end was trimmed by 8 bases and the J gene end by 6 bases; junction bases not matched to a gene: 11. The germline V gene has CDR1 MNHEY and CDR2 SMNVEV (reference sequence). The CDR3 is 15 residues long. CDR3 nucleotide sequence: TGTGCCAGCGGTCTTGGGACTAGTCTATCCGGGGAGCTGTTTTTT. Its protein product is CASGLGTSLSGELFF.

This chain connects TRBV28 to TRBJ2-1, with 14 bases matching TRBD2. Per the germline V gene, CDR1 is MDHEN and CDR2 is SYDVKM. Trimming removed 6 bases from V and 7 bases from J; junction bases left unmatched: 5. This CDR3 region has 15 residues. CDR3 in amino acids: CASSRTSGGLNEQFF. The CDR3 DNA reads TGTGCCAGCAGCCGGACTAGCGGGGGGTTGAATGAGCAGTTCTTC.

The chain employs TRBV13 and TRBJ2-3; TRBD1 aligns across 8 bases. With V trimmed by 6 bases and J by 8 bases, 10 bases remained unmatched. CDR1 is PRHDT, CDR2 FYEKMQ, per germline (reference sequence). The CDR3 is 14 residues long. CDR3 sequence (DNA): TGTGCCAGCAGTCCTGACAGGGGCCAGGGTACGCAGTATTTT. Its protein product is CASSPDRGQGTQYF.

The chain has TRBV12-3 or TRBV12-4 and TRBJ2-5; perhaps TRBD2 as D (7 bases). This CDR3 has 12 residues. Between the trimmed V and J ends, which lost 10 bases and 1 base, there was a span of 10 bases. This CDR3 is CATRGAQETQYF. CDR3 DNA sequence: TGTGCCACCCGGGGGGCCCAAGAGACCCAGTACTTC.

This chain joins TRBV6-6 and TRBJ2-7; the match to TRBD2 covers 14 bases. Germline V gene sequence: CDR1 MNHNY, CDR2 SVGAGI (reference sequence). The junction had 1 base not matched to a gene; V was cut back by 2 bases and J by 1 base. The CDR3 sequence is 16 residues long. DNA of the CDR3: TGTGCCAGCAGTTACCGACTAGCGGGAGGGTCCTACGAGCAGTACTTC. Amino acid sequence: CASSYRLAGGSYEQYF.

This clone appeared once. V gene TRBV5-1 combines with J gene TRBJ1-2; D unclear. The V gene lost 0 bases and the J gene lost 4 bases, with 7 bases spanning the gap. Germline assignment: CDR1 SGHRS and CDR2 YFSETQ. This CDR3 comprises 13 residues. This CDR3 reads CASSLEGVYGYTF. The CDR3 DNA follows: TGCGCCAGCAGCTTGGAGGGAGTCTATGGCTACACCTTC. The full variable domain, completed using reference TRBV5-1 and TRBJ1-2, is KAGVTQTPRYLIKTRGQQVTLSCSPISGHRSVSWYQQTPGQGLQFLFEYFSETQRNKGNFPGRFSGRQFSNSRSEMNVSTLELGDSALYLCASSLEGVYGYTFGSGTRLTVV.

This clone has just a few counts. The chain links TRBV14 to TRBJ2-3; 9 nucleotides line up with TRBD1. Germline V lookup: CDR1 SGHDN, CDR2 FVKESK. V dropped 3 bases and J dropped 4; count of bases not matched to a gene: 8. The CDR3 loop spans 16 amino acids. The DNA of the CDR3 is TGTGCCAGCAGCCAGTTTCCGGGACAGGGTCCAGATACGCAGTATTTT. Encoded protein: CASSQFPGQGPDTQYF. Full variable domain (remainder filled in from reference TRBV14 and TRBJ2-3): EAGVTQFPSHSVIEKGQTVTLRCDPISGHDNLYWYRRVMGKEIKFLLHFVKESKQDESGMPNNRFLAERTGGTYSTLKVQPAELEDSGVYFCASSQFPGQGPDTQYFGPGTRLTVL.

The chain has TRBV29-1 and TRBJ2-1; the match to TRBD2 covers 12 bases. Trimming at V came to 8 bases and at J to 9 bases, leaving 11 bases not matched to a gene. CDR3 length: 14 residues. Germline CDR1 reads SQVTM; CDR2 reads ANQGSEA. The CDR3 nucleotides read TGCAGCTCGATGACTAGCGGGGGTGTTGGTGAGCAGTTCTTC. This sequence encodes CSSMTSGGVGEQFF.

This chain links TRBV7-3 with TRBJ2-5, with TRBD1 matching 11 bases. There are 15 residues in the CDR3. Per the germline V gene, CDR1 is SGHTA and CDR2 is FQGTGA. V gave up 4 bases and J gave up 5 bases; unmatched junction bases: 6. The CDR3: CASSSTGTGGETQYF. The DNA for the CDR3 is TGTGCCAGCAGCTCAACCGGGACAGGGGGTGAGACCCAGTACTTC.

This clone was seen just once. This chain joins TRBV2 and TRBJ2-7; the D gene could be TRBD1 or TRBD2 (5 bases each). Germline CDR1 is SNHLY and CDR2 is FYNNEI. CDR3 length equals 13 residues. Trimming removed 6 bases at V and 2 bases at J, with 11 bases between. CDR3 region: CASRRGSTYEQYF. The CDR3 nucleotides read TGTGCCAGCAGGAGGGGCAGTACCTACGAGCAGTACTTC.

The genes are TRBV10-1 and TRBJ2-1; TRBD2 aligns across 12 bases. This CDR3 spans 15 amino acids. Germline CDR1 is WNHNN and CDR2 is SYGVQD (reference sequence). After removal of 5 bases from V and 6 bases from J, the junction contained 5 bases not matched to a gene. The CDR3 region has the DNA TGCGCCAGCAGTCAGACTAGCGGGAGTTTCAATGAGCAGTTCTTC. It translates to CASSQTSGSFNEQFF.

The rearrangement links TRBV7-3 to TRBJ2-2, with D uncertain. CDR1 SGHTA and CDR2 FQGTGA come from the germline V gene. Trimming cost V 5 bases and J 0 bases, with 7 bases left between them. The CDR3 loop spans 14 amino acids. The CDR3, as DNA: TGTGCCAGCAGCCCTCGGGCGAACACCGGGGAGCTGTTTTTT. It codes for CASSPRANTGELFF.

V is TRBV27 and J is TRBJ1-1, with D tentatively TRBD1 (5 bases). CDR3 size: 15 residues. Germline loops: CDR1 MNHEY, CDR2 SMNVEV (reference sequence). The germline V and J ends were trimmed by 5 bases and 5 bases, with 18 bases remaining between them. The CDR3 nucleotides are TGTGCCAGCAGTCGGGACCAAGGGGTTGGAACTGAAGCTTTCTTT. Translated: CASSRDQGVGTEAFF.

J is TRBJ1-1 and V is TRBV4-3; unclear D gene. The CDR3 spans 14 residues. In germline, CDR1 is LGHNA, CDR2 YSLEER. Trimming removed 2 bases at V and 4 bases at J, with 11 bases between. The CDR3 loop is CASSQFEGSTEAFF. The DNA for the CDR3 is TGCGCCAGCAGCCAATTTGAGGGTTCCACTGAAGCTTTCTTT.

The V gene is TRBV3-1 (or the pseudogene TRBV3-2), the J gene TRBJ2-2; the D is unclear. Looked up from germline, CDR1 is LGHDT and CDR2 is YNNKEL (reference sequence). The CDR3 totals 13 residues. Between the trimmed V and J ends, which lost 6 bases and 6 bases, there was a span of 11 bases. CDR3 nucleotide sequence: TGTGCCAGCAGGGTGGGGTTGGCCGGGGAGCTGTTTTTT. It specifies CASRVGLAGELFF.

The chain recombines TRBV18 with TRBJ1-1; the D is unclear. From germline, CDR1 is KGHSH and CDR2 LQKENI. This CDR3 region has 15 residues. Trimming took 2 bases from V and 11 from J, leaving 21 bases between them. The CDR3 here is CASSPFPSGRMGAFF. The CDR3 DNA sequence: TGTGCCAGCTCACCATTCCCATCCGGGAGGATGGGCGCTTTCTTT.

The chain has TRBV24-1 and TRBJ1-5; D call uncertain. The CDR3 extends over 13 amino acids. V was cut by 1 base and J by 7 bases, with 7 bases left in between. CDR1 KGHDR and CDR2 SFDVKD come from the germline V gene. The CDR3 here is CATSDFGNQPQHF. CDR3 sequence (DNA): TGTGCCACCAGTGATTTTGGGAACCAGCCCCAGCATTTT.

The rearrangement joins TRBV25-1 to TRBJ1-1; TRBD1 might be the D (5 bases). This CDR3 is 14 amino acids long. The ends were cut back, 6 bases at V and 1 base at J, with 12 bases in the middle. The germline CDR1 and CDR2 sequences are MGHDK and SYGVNS. The CDR3 here is CASRGAVENTEAFF. The CDR3 nucleotides are TGTGCCAGCAGAGGGGCGGTGGAGAACACTGAAGCTTTCTTT.

The chain uses TRBV10-3 and TRBJ1-1, with D possibly matching TRBD1 (6 bases). This CDR3 region has 16 residues. Between the trimmed V and J ends, which lost 1 base and 4 bases, there was a span of 16 bases. Germline CDR1 ENHRY, CDR2 SYGVKD. The CDR3 sequence: CAISEYTQGPTTEAFF. CDR3 nucleotides: TGTGCCATCAGTGAGTATACTCAGGGGCCGACCACTGAAGCTTTCTTT.